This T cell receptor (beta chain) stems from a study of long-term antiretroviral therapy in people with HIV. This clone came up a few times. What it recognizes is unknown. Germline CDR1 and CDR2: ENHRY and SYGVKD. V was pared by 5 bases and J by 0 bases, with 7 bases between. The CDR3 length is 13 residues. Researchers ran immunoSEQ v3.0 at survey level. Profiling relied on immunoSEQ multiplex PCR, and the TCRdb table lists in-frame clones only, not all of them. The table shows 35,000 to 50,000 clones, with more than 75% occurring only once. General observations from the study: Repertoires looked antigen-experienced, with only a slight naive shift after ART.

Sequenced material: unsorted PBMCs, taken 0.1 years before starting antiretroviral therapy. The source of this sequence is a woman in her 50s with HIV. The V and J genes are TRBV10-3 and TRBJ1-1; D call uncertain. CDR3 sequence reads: CAISLGVNTEAFF. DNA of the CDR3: TGTGCCATCAGTCTGGGCGTGAACACTGAAGCTTTCTTT.